Sequencing of this T cell receptor beta chain was carried out in a study of identical twins. This clonotype was recorded a few times. Its antigen is currently unknown. V gave up 5 bases and J gave up 6 bases, with 10 bases separating them. Per germline, CDR1 SGHTA and CDR2 FQGNSA. The CDR3 sequence is 13 residues long. Template switching, a step in the protocol, added a universal primer site, and cDNA carried unique molecular identifiers. TCRdb re-called the 5' RACE reads through MiXCR, storing one row per CDR3 protein. This sample carries some 330,000 distinct CDR3 sequences, roughly 10% of them seen once, and the ten largest clones take approximately 9.3%. Study-level points and caveats: A cross-sectional statistical analysis, not follow-up of the same donors, supported the conclusions. Out-of-frame TCR alpha sharing observed in monozygotic twins exceeded model estimates.

The rearrangement uses TRBV7-2 and TRBJ2-2; no firm D call. The source of this sequence is a woman in her forties or fifties in good health. Sequenced: naive T cells sorted from blood. CDR3 nucleotides: TGTGCCAGCAGCAAGCCCGGGCCCGGGGAGCTGTTTTTT. Its translation is CASSKPGPGELFF.